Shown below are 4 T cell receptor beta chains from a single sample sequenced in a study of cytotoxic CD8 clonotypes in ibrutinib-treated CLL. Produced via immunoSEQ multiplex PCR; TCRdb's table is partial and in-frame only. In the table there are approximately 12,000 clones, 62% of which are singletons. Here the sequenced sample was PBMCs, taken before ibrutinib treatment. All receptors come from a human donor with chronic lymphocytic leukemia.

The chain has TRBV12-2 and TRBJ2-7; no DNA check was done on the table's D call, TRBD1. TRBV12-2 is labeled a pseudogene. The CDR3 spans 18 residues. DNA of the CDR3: TGTGCAAGTCGCCGAACCTACAGAAAACAGGGGGCGGCGGCCGAGCAGTACTTC. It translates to CASRRTYRKQGAAAEQYF.

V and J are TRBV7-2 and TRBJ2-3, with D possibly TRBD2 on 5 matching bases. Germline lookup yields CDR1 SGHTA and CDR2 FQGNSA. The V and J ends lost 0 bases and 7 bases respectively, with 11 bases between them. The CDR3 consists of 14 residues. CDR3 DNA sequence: TGTGCCAGCAGCTTAGCGCCGGCGGGCTATACGCAGTATTTT. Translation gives CASSLAPAGYTQYF.

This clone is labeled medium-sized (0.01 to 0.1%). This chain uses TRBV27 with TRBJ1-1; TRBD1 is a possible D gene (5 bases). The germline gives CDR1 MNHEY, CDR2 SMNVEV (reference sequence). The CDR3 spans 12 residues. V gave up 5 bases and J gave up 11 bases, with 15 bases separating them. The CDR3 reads CASSPRWDGAFF. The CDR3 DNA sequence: TGTGCCAGCAGTCCTCGTTGGGACGGGGCTTTCTTT.

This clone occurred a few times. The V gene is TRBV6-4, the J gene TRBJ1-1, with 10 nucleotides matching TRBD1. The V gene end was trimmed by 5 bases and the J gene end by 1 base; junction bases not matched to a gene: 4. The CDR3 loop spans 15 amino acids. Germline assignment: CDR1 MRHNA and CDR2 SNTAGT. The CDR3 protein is CASSRDRGQNTEAFF. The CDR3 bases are TGTGCCAGCAGTCGGGACAGGGGACAGAACACTGAAGCTTTCTTT.